A single sample is the source of the 13 T cell receptor beta chains below, sequenced in a study of blood T cell repertoires in COVID-19. TCRdb's table, derived via immunoSEQ multiplex PCR, lists solely in-frame clones and lacks some. Of under 200,000 clones listed, about four fifths were seen once; the top ten hold approximately 2%. The sample comprised peripheral blood. The receptors shown here come from a woman aged 80 or older with acute or convalescent COVID-19.

The rearrangement joins TRBV7-2 to TRBJ2-3; 7 bases fit TRBD1. After removal of 5 bases from V and 11 bases from J, the junction contained 19 bases not matched to a gene. CDR1 SGHTA and CDR2 FQGNSA come from the germline V gene. The CDR3 sequence is 16 residues long. The CDR3 sequence: CASSPRTHAAGGEQYF. The CDR3 DNA sequence: TGTGCCAGCAGCCCACGGACTCATGCGGCAGGGGGAGAGCAGTATTTT.

The chain links TRBV6-2 or TRBV6-3 to TRBJ2-7; 12 positions match TRBD1. The length of the CDR3 is 16 residues. V lost 4 bases and J lost 5; bases outside the gene matches: 9. The germline V gene has CDR1 MNHEY and CDR2 SVGEGT. The chain's CDR3 is CASSFPRGQGAHEQYF. In DNA, the CDR3 is TGTGCCAGCAGTTTTCCTCGGGGACAGGGGGCCCACGAGCAGTACTTC.

The genes are TRBV18 and TRBJ2-7; 8 bases fit TRBD2. Germline V gene data show CDR1 as KGHSH and CDR2 as LQKENI. The J segment lost 6 bases and the V segment lost 2 bases, leaving 6 bases of the junction unmatched. The CDR3 spans 14 residues. DNA of the CDR3: TGTGCCAGCTCACCAGTCGGACGGGAGGGCGAGCAGTACTTC. Amino acid sequence: CASSPVGREGEQYF.

The J gene is TRBJ1-5, the V gene TRBV7-2; D gene uncertain. CDR3 length: 14 residues. Germline V gene sequence: CDR1 SGHTA, CDR2 FQGNSA. V lost 1 base and J 1 base, leaving 5 bases between the germline ends. The CDR3 loop is CASSLEASNQPQHF. CDR3 sequence (DNA): TGTGCCAGCAGCTTAGAAGCCAGCAATCAGCCCCAGCATTTT.

This chain joins TRBV4-2 and TRBJ2-5, with 7 bases that match TRBD2. The V gene end was trimmed by 5 bases and the J gene end by 2 bases; junction bases not matched to a gene: 5. The CDR3 runs 14 residues. Germline values: CDR1 LGHNA, CDR2 YNFKEQ. CDR3 sequence (DNA): TGTGCCAGCAGCGCCGGGACTACGCAAGAGACCCAGTACTTC. This gives the protein CASSAGTTQETQYF.

V is TRBV4-3 and J is TRBJ1-2; D gene unclear. The CDR3 is 15 amino acids. With 0 bases removed from V and 7 bases from J, the gap between germline ends came to 15 bases. Germline values: CDR1 LGHNA, CDR2 YSLEER. The CDR3 region has the DNA TGCGCCAGCAGCCAAGAAGGCCAGGTTCCGGTTGGCTACACCTTC. Translating gives CASSQEGQVPVGYTF.

The chain is built from TRBV7-2 and TRBJ2-3; 7 positions match TRBD2. V shed 1 base, J shed 6 bases, and the junction held 7 bases outside the gene matches. Germline values: CDR1 SGHTA, CDR2 FQGNSA. The CDR3 has 15 amino acids. The DNA for the CDR3 is TGTGCCAGCAGCTTAGACCCCGGACTAGGGGATACGCAGTATTTT. This codes for CASSLDPGLGDTQYF.

The rearrangement joins TRBV19 to TRBJ2-2; no clear D gene. CDR3 size: 11 residues. Between the trimmed V and J ends, which lost 5 bases and 9 bases, there was a span of 7 bases. Germline CDR1 is LNHDA and CDR2 is SQIVND (reference sequence). This CDR3 is CASSGPWELFF. The CDR3 nucleotides are TGTGCCAGTAGTGGGCCTTGGGAGCTGTTTTTT.

The table lists this clone with a count of one. The CDR3 sequence is CASSSNSDTSWAAFF. CDR3 nucleotide sequence: TGTGCCAGCAGCTCCAATTCGGACACCTCCTGGGCAGCTTTCTTT. The chain has TRBV7-9 and TRBJ1-1, with D tentatively TRBD1 (5 bases). Trimming cost V 4 bases and J 10 bases, with 22 bases left between them. In germline, CDR1 is SEHNR, CDR2 FQNEAQ (reference sequence). The CDR3 is 15 amino acids.

V usage is TRBV29-1 and J usage is TRBJ2-1; D might be TRBD2 (7 bases). The germline CDR1 and CDR2 sequences are SQVTM and ANQGSEA. Trimming took off 2 bases at V and 6 bases at J, with 17 bases between the two ends. There are 15 residues in the CDR3. CDR3 sequence reads: CSVEPGGRNGNEQFF. CDR3 bases: TGCAGCGTTGAACCGGGGGGCCGAAATGGCAATGAGCAGTTCTTC.

The chain couples TRBV28 to TRBJ1-1, with a possible D match to TRBD1 (5 bases). This CDR3 is built from 13 residues. The germline CDR1 and CDR2 sequences are MDHEN and SYDVKM. V lost 8 bases and J 1 base, leaving 11 bases between the germline ends. The CDR3 bases are TGTGCCAGCTGGGGCGGGGGGAACACTGAAGCTTTCTTT. It translates to CASWGGGNTEAFF.

A single count supports this clone. V is TRBV28 and J is TRBJ2-7, with D tentatively TRBD1 (5 bases). V was cut by 3 bases and J by 5 bases, with 14 bases left in between. CDR3 length: 14 residues. In germline, CDR1 is MDHEN, CDR2 SYDVKM. CDR3 in amino acids: CASSFTGPRDEQYF. In DNA form, the CDR3 reads TGTGCCAGCAGTTTCACAGGCCCTCGGGACGAGCAGTACTTC.

Only a few counts were recorded for this clone. The rearrangement joins TRBV4-1 to TRBJ1-6; 9 nucleotides agree with TRBD1. CDR1 and CDR2 (germline): MGHRA, YSYEKL. V shed 0 bases, J shed 9 bases, and the junction held 6 bases outside the gene matches. CDR3 length equals 16 residues. CDR3 region: CASSQDMDRGSSPLHF. Here the CDR3 DNA reads TGCGCCAGCAGCCAAGATATGGACAGGGGTAGTTCACCCCTCCACTTT.